This entry lists 5 T cell receptor beta chains sequenced from one sample in a study of shared clonotypes between healthy human individuals. Naive CD8 cells lacked CD45RO, underwent positive selection for CCR7 and left out terminally differentiated effector memory CD45RA+ cells. The protocol was immunoSEQ multiplex PCR, while the TCRdb copy is restricted to in-frame clones and leaves out a portion. Of about 2.2 million clones listed, around 93% are singletons. The sample taken for sequencing was naive CD8+ T cells from PBMCs. The receptors shown here come from a man between 18 and 29 years old in good health. Some clones in this sample may be carry-over from other donors' samples.

This clone was observed once. The genes are TRBV5-1 and TRBJ2-3; 11 nucleotides agree with TRBD2. From germline, CDR1 is SGHRS and CDR2 YFSETQ. The CDR3 has 17 amino acids. Trimming at V came to 2 bases and at J to 5 bases, leaving 10 bases not matched to a gene. The CDR3 reads CASSFRLAGGKVDTQYF. In nucleotides, the CDR3 is TGCGCCAGCAGCTTCCGGCTAGCGGGAGGAAAGGTAGATACGCAGTATTTT.

A single count supports this clone. At one boundary the junction diverges from the germline segment, which might be a read error. The sample holds other DNA sequences that translate to the same CDR3. The gene calls are TRBV7-9 and TRBJ2-4; a weak D match, TRBD1 (5 bases). This CDR3 has 14 amino acids. Germline V gene sequence: CDR1 SEHNR, CDR2 FQNEAQ (reference sequence). The DNA for the CDR3 is TGCGCCAGCAGCTTGACAGATGGCAAAAACATTCAGTACTTC. It encodes CASSLTDGKNIQYF. The whole variable domain, remainder taken from reference TRBV7-9 and TRBJ2-4, is DTGVSQNPRHKITKRGQNVTFRCDPISEHNRLYWYRQTLGQGPEFLTYFQNEAQLEKSRLLSDRFSAERPKGSFSTLEIQRTEQGDSAMYLCASSLTDGKNIQYFGAGTRLSVL.

The CDR3, as DNA: TGCGCCAGCAGCCACTGGTGGGGCAGGATGGGCTACAATGAGCAGTTCTTC. Translation: CASSHWWGRMGYNEQFF. This chain connects TRBV4-3 to TRBJ2-1; D is perhaps TRBD1 (5 bases). Trimming removed 3 bases at V and 3 bases at J, with 18 bases between. The CDR3 contains 17 residues. Germline V gives CDR1 LGHNA, CDR2 YSLEER.

J is TRBJ1-1 and V is TRBV27, with D perhaps matching TRBD1 (5 bases). This CDR3 comprises 14 residues. Germline CDR1 is MNHEY and CDR2 is SMNVEV (reference sequence). V was pared by 8 bases and J by 3 bases, with 16 bases between. The CDR3 sequence: CASRLLGEDTEAFF. As DNA, the CDR3 is TGTGCCAGCCGCCTTTTGGGGGAAGACACTGAAGCTTTCTTT.

This chain uses TRBV5-4 with TRBJ2-3; the match to TRBD2 covers 8 bases. The CDR3 contains 15 residues. The V and J ends lost 0 bases and 5 bases, in that order; junction bases with no gene match: 5. Looked up from germline, CDR1 is SGHNT and CDR2 is YYREEE (reference sequence). The CDR3 sequence is CASSLAVTSGDTQYF. CDR3 sequence (DNA): TGTGCCAGCAGCTTGGCCGTAACTAGCGGAGATACGCAGTATTTT.